What follows describes a single T cell receptor (beta chain). This clonotype was picked up a small number of times. What antigen it recognizes has not been identified. Nothing much larger sits one base from this clone, and base qualities are not available. The sample belongs to a study of regulatory T cells in long-lasting Graves disease (TCRdb year 2021). Study-level background: Newly diagnosed Graves' disease patients had taken antithyroid drugs for less than 3 months. Persistent Graves' disease patients were compared with newly diagnosed Graves' disease patients by peripheral blood TCR sequencing and RNA sequencing. The study was conducted in China and was registered as a clinical trial. A total of some 33 samples were covered by TCR sequencing, comprising around 13 persistent and around 20 newly diagnosed Graves' disease patients. The full study reports these points: Sequencing and analysis were limited to the TCR beta chain. Lower TCR Shannon entropy and fewer highly expanded clones were observed in persistent Graves' disease patients than in newly diagnosed patients, which suggested clonal expansion. Only peripheral blood was studied, because thyroid tissue, the primary lesion, was inaccessible. As a limitation, the authors acknowledged that the small sample size may reduce accuracy. A larger number of public clonotypes was shared among persistent patients (more than 2,500) than among newly diagnosed patients (approximately 1,000). Persistent disease showed preferential use of TRBV28, TRBJ1-2 and TRBJ2-5, whereas newly diagnosed disease favored TRBV20-1 and TRBJ2-1.

According to the study, the label for this sample's time point signals: newly diagnosed GD, antithyroid drugs for less than 3 months. For both TCR sequencing and RNA sequencing, RNA was extracted from PBMCs using TRIzol. Graves' disease was diagnosed according to American Thyroid Association guidelines. Recruitment of patients was carried out at an endocrinology department in Xi'an, China. Each patient gave approximately 8.8 milliliters of peripheral blood, collected in an EDTA anticoagulant tube. PBMCs were isolated by Ficoll Paque Plus density gradient separation without further T cell sorting. An Agilent 2100 Bioanalyzer and agarose gel were used to check RNA quality, and a NanoDrop 2000 was used to measure RNA concentration. The library was produced with multiplex PCR. The sequencing machine was an Illumina HiSeq 4000. CDR3 regions were amplified by Arm-PCR with iRepertoire HTBI primers to construct TCR beta libraries. Before sequencing, the PCR products underwent gel purification. The authors' pipeline ran thus. Across samples, around 58 TRBV and 15 or so TRBJ segments were identified and used for gene usage analysis of CDR3 amino acid clonotypes. COPE and FqMerger were used to merge the filtered high-quality paired reads into contigs. Contigs were aligned with BLAST to IMGT TRBV, TRBD and TRBJ reference genes, and CDR3 was defined per IMGT. Highly expanded clones were defined as clonotypes with a frequency above 0.1%. Shannon entropy was used to measure repertoire diversity, and the Gini coefficient was used to measure V-J evenness. A clonotype found in more than one individual was treated as public. TCRdb reprocessing: public reads trimmed at Q25 with fastp, clones called with MiXCR, in-frame beta chains kept. One record per CDR3 amino acid sequence lists the most common genes and DNA. These V and J calls derive from TCRdb rather than the authors' analysis. The sample table contains a few hundred thousand distinct CDR3 sequences; only one count was recorded for roughly 17% of them. The ten most abundant clones make up about 23% of the sample.

V loses 0 bases at its end and J loses 10 bases; junction bases beyond the gene matches: 9. Spanning cysteine to phenylalanine, the CDR3 consists of 16 amino acids. The CDR3 DNA has 48 bases and is translated from base 1. Based on the germline V gene (reference sequence), the CDR1 and CDR2 sequences are LNHNV and YYDKDF. This sample was shared with a second study, whose subject was T cells in Graves' hyperthyroidism and ophthalmopathy. The second publication reports: Graves' hyperthyroidism was defined as stable when no progression to ophthalmopathy occurred over 18 months of follow-up. The hyperthyroidism patients were between 18 and 65 years old and newly diagnosed, with a disease duration of less than 2 months. Patients with uncontrolled infections, other autoimmune diseases, pregnancy or lactation were excluded. Clinical symptoms, serum thyroxine and TRAb, thyroid ultrasound, and orbital computed tomography formed the basis for the diagnoses. A first-round RT-PCR of the TCR CDR3 used the HTBI primer set with the Qiagen OneStep RT-PCR kit. Most expanded thyroid clonotypes (frequency above 0.001) were also found in blood, which suggests that blood repertoires may mirror thyroid immune responses. A model built on a 13 V-J signature distinguished ophthalmopathy from stable hyperthyroidism, reaching around 88% sensitivity and around 81% specificity in cross-validation and 80%/75% in testing. In validation, the model predicted progression to ophthalmopathy a median of approximately 6.3 months before onset, with about 71% sensitivity and more than 72% specificity. TCR V-J signatures able to tell the groups apart were searched for in a discovery cohort of 90 to 100 patients, of whom 40 to 45 had Graves' ophthalmopathy and 55 to 65 had stable Graves' hyperthyroidism. Whether ophthalmopathy could be predicted prospectively was tested in an independent validation cohort made up of 18 to 20 hyperthyroidism patients plus 17 patients who later progressed to ophthalmopathy. For training and testing, the 100 or so patients in the discovery cohort were randomly divided in a 7:3 ratio. In addition, the study compared T-cell repertoires in thyroid tissue and in blood from several Graves' hyperthyroidism patients. Following sampling, methimazole starting at 30 mg daily was given to hyperthyroidism patients, and high-dose intravenous methylprednisolone was given to ophthalmopathy patients. A second multiplex PCR round built the libraries, followed by size selection and purification. Sequencing of the libraries was done on an Illumina HiSeq2000 using paired-end 100 bp reads. SOAPnuke was used to process the raw data, removing reads that contained adapters or uncalled bases, had a mean Phred below 15, or lacked an exact match to the constant primer or identifier. COPE v1.2.5 was used to merge high-quality paired reads, and clonotypes were defined as unique nucleotide sequences. MiTCR v1.1 was used to align the clonotypes against IMGT TRBV, TRBD and TRBJ reference segments. The analysis included only V-J combinations with a frequency above 0.0001, which together covered 99% to 99.2% of the repertoires. The TCS score was defined as the ratio of F50 (clonal expansion) to E x V (chaos), calculated using BLOSUM62-based TCRdist between CDR3 peptides within each V-J. Welch's t-statistics and random forest reduced approximately 520 V-J features to 13, which were used in a naive Bayes classifier (R e1071). No statistical method was used to set the sample size in advance, and investigators knew the group allocation. TCR Vbeta CDR3 sequencing of 135 peripheral blood samples (around 45 ophthalmopathy, around 80 hyperthyroidism and roughly 17 progressor patients) is reported in the paper.

The rearrangement joined TRBV15 to TRBJ1-6; 7 bases in the middle match TRBD1. The receptor was isolated from a young woman with Graves disease. Donor details come from another sample of the same person, matched by shared clones. The material sequenced was peripheral blood mononuclear cells (PBMCs), taken at new diagnosis, from a patient treated with antithyroid drugs. The CDR3 here reads CATSRDPRNRGSPLHF. DNA sequence: TGTGCCACCAGCAGAGATCCGAGGAACAGGGGCTCACCCCTCCACTTT.